A single sample gave rise to the 2 T cell receptor beta chains below, sequenced in a study of cytomegalovirus exposure and HLA in healthy donors. In the PCR, 60 Vbeta and 13 Jbeta primers were used. Clones were read by immunoSEQ multiplex PCR, and TCRdb kept only the in-frame ones, dropping some. Counted here are some 33,000 clones, about 65% occurring once; the ten biggest clones make up under 25%. The sequencing input was PBMCs. These receptors originate from a man aged 45-65 years in good health and CMV-seropositive.

This sequence joins TRBV5-1 and TRBJ1-5, with D perhaps matching TRBD1 (6 bases). The V gene's germline CDR1 is SGHRS and CDR2 YFSETQ. The CDR3 is made up of 13 amino acids. Trimming removed 1 base at V and 4 bases at J, with 6 bases between. CDR3 coding DNA: TGCGCCAGCAGCTTGACAGGGAATCAGCCCCAGCATTTT. Encoded protein: CASSLTGNQPQHF.

This chain uses TRBV10-3 with TRBJ2-7; possibly TRBD2 for D (5 bases). Germline V gives CDR1 ENHRY, CDR2 SYGVKD. The CDR3 is 12 amino acids. The V and J ends lost 8 bases and 0 bases respectively, with 8 bases between them. The chain's CDR3 is CAISDYSYEQYF. As DNA, the CDR3 is TGTGCCATCTCCGACTACTCCTACGAGCAGTACTTC.